The entry below gives a single TCR beta chain sequence along with its context. Profiling relied on immunoSEQ multiplex PCR, and the TCRdb table lists in-frame clones only, not all of them. The profile shows approximately 82,000 clones, over 85% of them singletons. Baseline, cycle 4 day 1, and cycle 7 day 1 were the blood sampling points. The data were obtained in a study of OX40 agonist ivuxolimab in advanced cancers. Study details: Ivuxolimab is an agonistic anti-OX40 (CD134) antibody, and patients were treated with it. Patient treatment consisted of intravenous ivuxolimab administration every 2 weeks at 0.01 to 10 mg/kg.

Germline V gene sequence: CDR1 SGDLS, CDR2 YYNGEE. The germline V and J ends were trimmed by 3 bases and 11 bases, with 15 bases remaining between them. This CDR3 comprises 13 residues. Specimen: CD4+ or CD8+ T cells sorted from blood, collected in a trial of the OX40 agonist ivuxolimab. V gene TRBV9 combines with J gene TRBJ2-1; D possibly matches TRBD1 or TRBD2 (5 bases each). The TCR comes from an adult with an advanced solid tumor such as melanoma, head and neck, liver or kidney cancer. CDR3 in DNA: TGTGCCAGCAGCGGAGGGGATTGGACAAAGCAGTTCTTC. It specifies CASSGGDWTKQFF.